In its sample, the clone carrying this T cell receptor beta chain is medium-sized. Its antigen is undetermined. In making TCR beta libraries, quantitative 5'-RACE with molecular barcodes was used. TCRdb re-analysed the 5' RACE reads in MiXCR, keeping a single row per CDR3 protein. The top ten clones hold around 15% of a sample with roughly 140,000 distinct CDR3 sequences, roughly 44% of them seen once. This sample is drawn from a study of CD8 T cells in ankylosing spondylitis. Study conclusions and caveats: The study identified a TCR beta motif of roughly eight highly homologous variants that appeared characteristic of ankylosing spondylitis blood. According to the report, clones linked to the disease were significantly enriched in matched synovial fluid samples taken from ankylosing spondylitis patients. Some motif variants had been reported before (in reactive arthritis synovial fluid and blood).

With 0 bases clipped from V and 3 bases from J, the junction kept 1 base outside the gene matches. Germline V gene data show CDR1 as DFQATT and CDR2 as SNEGSKA (reference sequence). This CDR3 is built from 13 residues. This receptor was identified in a male donor with ankylosing spondylitis. Sample: synovial fluid, either unsorted or a sorted T cell fraction (not recorded which). This chain uses TRBV20-1 with TRBJ2-7; 8 nucleotides line up with TRBD1. The DNA of the CDR3 is TGCAGTGCTAGAGAGGACAGGGACTACGAGCAGTACTTC. It specifies CSAREDRDYEQYF.